This T cell receptor beta chain was obtained from a study of tumor and adjacent non-tumor tissue in lung cancer. This clonotype was counted ten times or more. Three rounds of nested PCR, following a modified ARM-PCR protocol, produced the TCRbeta library. One entry per CDR3 protein results from TCRdb running MiXCR on the multiplex PCR reads. This table holds approximately 82,000 distinct CDR3 sequences, over 60% found once. The template was RNA from unsorted bulk tissue. Distant lung tissue was collected more than 3 cm away from the tumor edge. This CDR3 region has 14 residues. J was trimmed by 5 bases and V by 6 bases; bases with no gene match: 7. Germline assignment: CDR1 MNHNS and CDR2 SASEGT.

This receptor was taken from a man between 65 and 80 years old with non-small cell lung cancer. Sequenced material: distant non-tumor lung tissue. The rearrangement links TRBV6-1 to TRBJ2-7; 10 bases agree with TRBD1. CDR3 sequence (DNA): TGTGCCAGCAGAGGGACAGGGGTGATCGACGAGCAGTACTTC. Protein: CASRGTGVIDEQYF.